This TCR beta chain was obtained from a study of shared clonotypes between healthy human individuals. Germline V gene sequence: CDR1 SGHAT, CDR2 FQNNGV. The trim removed 6 bases at V and 3 bases at J, leaving 11 bases unmatched. The CDR3 contains 16 residues. Only CD45RO-negative cells positively selected for CCR7 counted as naive CD8 cells, so terminally differentiated effector memory CD45RA+ cells were excluded. TCRdb's copy holds only in-frame clones and misses some; the assay was immunoSEQ multiplex PCR. The sample includes millions of clones, about 92% of them seen just once. The rearrangement links TRBV11-2 to TRBJ2-5; 9 positions match TRBD1. The receptor was derived from a man younger than 30 in good health. Some clones in this sample may be carry-over from other donors' samples. Sequencing used naive CD8+ T cells from PBMCs. This CDR3 reads CASSSPDRGGKETQYF. CDR3 in DNA: TGTGCCAGCAGTTCTCCCGACAGGGGGGGGAAAGAGACCCAGTACTTC.